The 32 T cell receptor beta chains given below trace back to one sample, sequenced in a study of blood T cell repertoires in COVID-19. The table came from immunoSEQ multiplex PCR; TCRdb's copy has only in-frame clones and leaves some out. The top ten clones hold under 2.5% of a sample with about 100,000 clones, 85% of them seen once. Sequenced sample: peripheral blood. The receptors shown here come from a human donor in a cohort sampled during active COVID-19.

The chain employs TRBV2 and TRBJ2-1, with D uncertain. The CDR3 has 14 residues. Germline V gene sequence: CDR1 SNHLY, CDR2 FYNNEI. The V end was cut by 6 bases, the J end by 9 bases, with 18 bases between. CDR3 DNA sequence: TGTGCCAGCAGGGAGTACATTATGCCCGGTGAGCAGTTCTTC. Encoded protein: CASREYIMPGEQFF. Complete variable domain (other parts from reference TRBV2 and TRBJ2-1): EPEVTQTPSHQVTQMGQEVILRCVPISNHLYFYWYRQILGQKVEFLVSFYNNEISEKSEIFDDQFSVERPDGSNFTLKIRSTKLEDSAMYFCASREYIMPGEQFFGPGTRLTVL.

The chain links TRBV15 to TRBJ2-7; maybe TRBD1 (6 bases). The CDR3 is 19 amino acids. The V and J ends lost 0 bases and 0 bases respectively, with 21 bases between them. The V gene's germline CDR1 is LNHNV and CDR2 YYDKDF (reference sequence). This CDR3 is CATSRDLWESRQASYEQYF. In DNA form, the CDR3 reads TGTGCCACCAGCAGAGATCTCTGGGAGAGCCGACAGGCCTCCTACGAGCAGTACTTC.

The V and J genes are TRBV27 and TRBJ1-2, with 9 bases lining up with TRBD1. Trimming removed 6 bases from V and 5 bases from J; junction bases left unmatched: 4. The CDR3 is made up of 13 amino acids. Germline V gene lookup returns CDR1 MNHEY and CDR2 SMNVEV (reference sequence). CDR3: CASRPTGGYGYTF. For the CDR3, the DNA is TGTGCCAGCAGACCGACAGGGGGTTATGGCTACACCTTC.

The chain employs TRBV28 and TRBJ2-3; 7 bases line up with TRBD2. The CDR3 is 14 residues long. The germline V gene has CDR1 MDHEN and CDR2 SYDVKM. Unmatched junction bases numbered 7, after V lost 3 bases and J lost 7 bases. The CDR3 loop reads CASSLGGSRNTQYF. The CDR3 bases are TGTGCCAGCAGTTTGGGCGGGAGCAGGAATACGCAGTATTTT.

This sequence joins TRBV6-2 or TRBV6-3 and TRBJ1-3; D remains unclear. This CDR3 contains 16 residues. V was shortened by 2 bases and J by 2 bases, with 13 bases between the two germline ends. Germline assignment: CDR1 MNHEY and CDR2 SVGEGT. This chain's CDR3 is CASSYPWHQAGNTIYF. CDR3 coding DNA: TGTGCCAGCAGTTACCCATGGCACCAGGCTGGAAACACCATATATTTT.

The chain carries TRBV10-3 and TRBJ1-1; the D gene is possibly TRBD1 (5 bases). CDR1 and CDR2 (germline): ENHRY, SYGVKD. The V gene lost 6 bases and the J gene lost 1 base, with 9 bases spanning the gap. The CDR3 consists of 13 residues. The DNA of the CDR3 is TGTGCCATCAGCGACGGGGGGAACACTGAAGCTTTCTTT. It translates to CAISDGGNTEAFF.

The rearrangement links TRBV5-1 to TRBJ2-1; TRBD2 matches at 10 bases. V trimming: 3 bases; J trimming: 6 bases; junction bases outside the gene matches: 6. Per germline, CDR1 SGHRS and CDR2 YFSETQ. The CDR3 runs 15 residues. Written as DNA, the CDR3 is TGCGCCAGCAGCTCTTCTAGCGGGGGAACCAATGAGCAGTTCTTC. Translating gives CASSSSSGGTNEQFF.

This clone has a single count. The CDR3 sequence is CSASPFQETQYF. The CDR3 nucleotides are TGCAGTGCTAGTCCCTTTCAAGAGACCCAGTACTTC. This rearrangement joins TRBV20-1 to TRBJ2-5; D call uncertain. Germline V gives CDR1 DFQATT, CDR2 SNEGSKA (reference sequence). V dropped 3 bases and J dropped 2 bases, with 7 bases sitting between them. The CDR3 totals 12 residues.

The gene calls are TRBV7-9 and TRBJ2-1; 13 bases are a match to TRBD2. Losses at the gene ends were 5 bases for V and 0 bases for J; bases not matched to a gene: 7. The CDR3 length is 18 residues. Germline V gene sequence: CDR1 SEHNR, CDR2 FQNEAQ (reference sequence). The CDR3: CASSPWTSGRSSYNEQFF. In DNA form, the CDR3 reads TGTGCCAGCAGCCCCTGGACTAGCGGGAGAAGCTCCTACAATGAGCAGTTCTTC.

The chain has TRBV6-1 and TRBJ2-7; tentatively, D is TRBD1 (5 bases). The CDR3 is 15 residues long. Germline CDR1 reads MNHNS; CDR2 reads SASEGT. The V and J ends lost 0 bases and 3 bases respectively, with 12 bases between them. CDR3 in amino acids: CASSEATGPNYEQYF. For the CDR3, the DNA is TGTGCCAGCAGTGAAGCAACAGGACCGAACTACGAGCAGTACTTC.

This chain joins TRBV25-1 and TRBJ2-1; 7 bases match TRBD1. This CDR3 contains 14 residues. The germline V gene encodes CDR1 MGHDK and CDR2 SYGVNS. The junction had 6 bases not matched to a gene; V was cut back by 2 bases and J by 8 bases. CDR3 loop: CASSEKNTGDEQFF. The CDR3 nucleotides are TGTGCCAGCAGTGAAAAGAACACAGGGGATGAGCAGTTCTTC. The whole variable domain, remainder taken from reference TRBV25-1 and TRBJ2-1, is EADIYQTPRYLVIGTGKKITLECSQTMGHDKMYWYQQDPGMELHLIHYSYGVNSTEKGDLSSESTVSRIRTEHFPLTLESARPSHTSQYLCASSEKNTGDEQFFGPGTRLTVL.

The V and J genes are TRBV7-2 and TRBJ2-5; D may be TRBD1 (6 bases). The CDR3 runs to 13 residues. Trimming took off 6 bases at V and 5 bases at J, with 13 bases between the two ends. Germline CDR1 reads SGHTA; CDR2 reads FQGNSA. The CDR3 loop reads CASRIQGAETQYF. The CDR3 DNA is TGTGCCAGCAGAATACAGGGTGCGGAGACCCAGTACTTC. The complete variable domain, with remaining parts taken from reference TRBV7-2 and TRBJ2-5, reads GAGVSQSPSNKVTEKGKDVELRCDPISGHTALYWYRQSLGQGLEFLIYFQGNSAPDKSGLPSDRFSAERTGGSVSTLTIQRTQQEDSAVYLCASRIQGAETQYFGPGTRLLVL.

The J gene is TRBJ2-1, the V gene TRBV28; 7 bases agree with TRBD2. Germline assignment: CDR1 MDHEN and CDR2 SYDVKM. The CDR3 length is 14 residues. With V trimmed by 4 bases and J by 7 bases, 7 bases remained unmatched. The CDR3 protein is CASSSRDYGNEQFF. CDR3 nucleotides: TGTGCCAGCAGTTCTCGGGACTATGGGAATGAGCAGTTCTTC.

This clone has only a few counts. The chain is built from TRBV7-8 and TRBJ2-5; 8 positions agree with TRBD1. In germline, CDR1 is SGHVS, CDR2 FQNEAQ. The CDR3 runs 16 residues. Germline trimming cut 3 bases from V and 2 bases from J; bases unmatched to any gene: 8. As DNA, the CDR3 is TGTGCCAGCAGCTTGATGGGCAGGGGGCTACAAGAGACCCAGTACTTC. It translates to CASSLMGRGLQETQYF.

V gene TRBV5-4 combines with J gene TRBJ1-1; D unresolved. V lost 2 bases, J lost 2 bases, and 4 bases lay in between. The CDR3 runs to 12 residues. In germline, CDR1 is SGHNT, CDR2 YYREEE (reference sequence). This CDR3 is CASSFGNTEAFF. CDR3 nucleotide sequence: TGTGCCAGCAGCTTCGGTAACACTGAAGCTTTCTTT.

CDR3 sequence (DNA): TGTGCCAGCAACACAGGATCCTACGAGCAGTACTTC. Translated: CASNTGSYEQYF. This sequence joins TRBV28 and TRBJ2-7; TRBD1 is a possible D gene (5 bases). Germline V gene lookup returns CDR1 MDHEN and CDR2 SYDVKM. The CDR3 has 12 amino acids. Deletions cut 7 bases from V and 1 base from J, with 8 bases between.

This clone was counted only a few times. The chain is built from TRBV27 and TRBJ1-1; 8 nucleotides match TRBD1. The germline V gene encodes CDR1 MNHEY and CDR2 SMNVEV (reference sequence). This CDR3 contains 14 residues. The V gene end was trimmed by 2 bases and the J gene end by 3 bases; junction bases not matched to a gene: 2. The CDR3 reads CASSLGQGYTEAFF. The CDR3 region has the DNA TGTGCCAGCAGTTTAGGACAGGGTTACACTGAAGCTTTCTTT.

V usage is TRBV7-9 and J usage is TRBJ2-3; 8 nucleotides line up with TRBD1. The junction had 12 bases not matched to a gene; V was cut back by 7 bases and J by 0 bases. There are 17 residues in the CDR3. Germline V lookup: CDR1 SEHNR, CDR2 FQNEAQ (reference sequence). The CDR3 DNA reads as TGTGCCAGCACAGCCCCCATGGACAGGGTCAGCACAGATACGCAGTATTTT. Its protein is CASTAPMDRVSTDTQYF.

This CDR3 reads CASSRTGTVTSYGYTF. For the CDR3, the DNA is TGTGCCAGCAGCAGAACCGGGACAGTTACTAGCTATGGCTACACCTTC. V and J are TRBV7-9 and TRBJ1-2, with TRBD1 matching over 7 bases. Germline values: CDR1 SEHNR, CDR2 FQNEAQ (reference sequence). This CDR3 comprises 16 residues. J was trimmed by 4 bases and V by 5 bases; bases with no gene match: 13.

The rearrangement joins TRBV7-2 to TRBJ2-7; 7 bases agree with TRBD2. CDR1 is SGHTA, CDR2 FQGNSA, per germline. Trimming at V came to 2 bases and at J to 0 bases, leaving 4 bases not matched to a gene. The length of the CDR3 is 15 residues. CDR3 nucleotides: TGTGCCAGCAGCTTAAGGCGGGGGAGCTCCTACGAGCAGTACTTC. Translating gives CASSLRRGSSYEQYF.

This rearrangement joins TRBV6-2 or TRBV6-3 to TRBJ1-1, with D unresolved. From germline, CDR1 is MNHEY and CDR2 SVGEGT. The CDR3 extends over 12 amino acids. V was cut by 1 base and J by 8 bases, with 8 bases left in between. CDR3 DNA: TGTGCCAGCAGTTACTTAGCGGGGGAAGCTTTCTTT. Encoded protein: CASSYLAGEAFF.

The genes are TRBV28 and TRBJ2-7; TRBD1 might be the D (6 bases). V was shortened by 8 bases and J by 4 bases, with 24 bases between the two germline ends. The germline gives CDR1 MDHEN, CDR2 SYDVKM. The CDR3 length is 16 residues. The CDR3 DNA is TGTGCCAGCCAAGAAACTACCGACAGGATTGGATACGAGCAGTACTTC. Amino acids: CASQETTDRIGYEQYF.

The chain employs TRBV28 and TRBJ1-5; the D is unclear. Germline CDR1 is MDHEN and CDR2 is SYDVKM. The CDR3 runs 14 residues. Trimming took off 10 bases at V and 0 bases at J, with 13 bases between the two ends. As DNA, the CDR3 is TGTGCCATAAACCGACTCGATAGCAATCAGCCCCAGCATTTT. Translated, it gives CAINRLDSNQPQHF. The full variable domain, with the rest looked up from reference TRBV28 and TRBJ1-5, is DVKVTQSSRYLVKRTGEKVFLECVQDMDHENMFWYRQDPGLGLRLIYFSYDVKMKEKGDIPEGYSVSREKKERFSLILESASTNQTSMYLCAINRLDSNQPQHFGDGTRLSIL.

The gene calls are TRBV24-1 and TRBJ1-5, with 8 nucleotides matching TRBD1. With V trimmed by 7 bases and J by 0 bases, 4 bases remained unmatched. Germline CDR1 KGHDR, CDR2 SFDVKD. CDR3 length: 15 amino acids. This CDR3 reads CATRAGGFSNQPQHF. DNA of the CDR3: TGTGCCACCAGAGCAGGGGGCTTTAGCAATCAGCCCCAGCATTTT.

This chain joins TRBV3-1 (or the pseudogene TRBV3-2) and TRBJ1-1, with D possibly being TRBD1 (6 bases). The CDR3 extends over 15 amino acids. CDR1 LGHDT and CDR2 YNNKEL come from the germline V gene (reference sequence). V gave up 0 bases and J gave up 5 bases, with 13 bases separating them. The CDR3 loop is CASSQDRGGWTEAFF. The CDR3 DNA is TGTGCCAGCAGCCAAGACCGAGGGGGTTGGACTGAAGCTTTCTTT.

About this clone itself: Other DNA sequences from this sample encode an identical CDR3 as well. The V call is TRBV7-2, the J call TRBJ2-7, with D possibly being TRBD2 (7 bases). V lost 9 bases and J 4 bases, leaving 22 bases between the germline ends. This CDR3 is built from 15 residues. Germline V gene sequence: CDR1 SGHTA, CDR2 FQGNSA. The CDR3 DNA reads as TGTGCCAGTAGCAGGGAGGGACATTCCCTTTACGAGCAGTACTTC. Amino acids: CASSREGHSLYEQYF.

V is TRBV5-6 and J is TRBJ1-2; possibly TRBD1 for D (5 bases). Between the trimmed V and J ends, which lost 0 bases and 6 bases, there was a span of 12 bases. The germline V gene has CDR1 SGHDT and CDR2 YYEEEE. The CDR3 extends over 14 amino acids. CDR3 in DNA: TGTGCCAGCAGCTTGGAGATCAGGGTGGATGGCTACACCTTC. Translated: CASSLEIRVDGYTF. The variable domain in full, with the rest retrieved from reference TRBV5-6 and TRBJ1-2, is DAGVTQSPTHLIKTRGQQVTLRCSPKSGHDTVSWYQQALGQGPQFIFQYYEEEERQRGNFPDRFSGHQFPNYSSELNVNALLLGDSALYLCASSLEIRVDGYTFGSGTRLTVV.

The rearrangement joins TRBV6-6 to TRBJ2-7, with TRBD1 as a possible D gene (5 bases). This CDR3 contains 14 residues. Trimming removed 8 bases from V and 5 bases from J, with 19 bases in between. CDR1 and CDR2 from the germline V gene are MNHNY and SVGAGI (reference sequence). In nucleotides, the CDR3 is TGTGCCAGCTGTGGGTCGCAGGGTTCCCACGAGCAGTACTTC. Translated, it gives CASCGSQGSHEQYF.

This clone was seen only a few times. The V call is TRBV3-1 (or the pseudogene TRBV3-2), the J call TRBJ1-4; weak D call: TRBD1 (6 bases). Per germline, CDR1 LGHDT and CDR2 YNNKEL (reference sequence). Trimming shortened V by 0 bases and J by 8 bases, and 16 bases separated the two germline ends. The CDR3 runs to 16 residues. CDR3 loop: CASSQDTGGRGEKLFF. CDR3 DNA sequence: TGTGCCAGCAGCCAAGATACGGGGGGCAGAGGGGAAAAACTGTTTTTT.

The rearrangement links TRBV5-4 to TRBJ1-1, with 9 bases identical to TRBD1. V lost 4 bases and J lost 4; bases outside the gene matches: 5. Germline assignment: CDR1 SGHNT and CDR2 YYREEE (reference sequence). The CDR3 contains 14 residues. CDR3 DNA: TGTGCCAGCAGCCACACAGGGGGCGGCACTGAAGCTTTCTTT. Amino acids: CASSHTGGGTEAFF.

The gene calls are TRBV7-3 and TRBJ1-1; D might be TRBD1 (5 bases). The V end was cut by 2 bases, the J end by 2 bases, with 6 bases between. The CDR3 covers 13 residues. Germline V gives CDR1 SGHTA, CDR2 FQGTGA. DNA of the CDR3: TGTGCCAGCAGCTTAGACAGTAACACTGAAGCTTTCTTT. Residues: CASSLDSNTEAFF. The whole variable domain, filled in from reference TRBV7-3 and TRBJ1-1, reads GAGVSQTPSNKVTEKGKYVELRCDPISGHTALYWYRQSLGQGPEFLIYFQGTGAADDSGLPNDRFFAVRPEGSVSTLKIQRTERGDSAVYLCASSLDSNTEAFFGQGTRLTVV.

The chain carries TRBV10-3 and TRBJ1-4; 8 bases match TRBD1. This CDR3 is 13 amino acids long. The trim removed 8 bases at V and 6 bases at J, leaving 5 bases unmatched. The V gene's germline CDR1 is ENHRY and CDR2 SYGVKD. The chain's CDR3 is CAISQGDDEKLFF. Written as DNA, the CDR3 is TGTGCCATCTCACAGGGGGATGATGAAAAACTGTTTTTT.